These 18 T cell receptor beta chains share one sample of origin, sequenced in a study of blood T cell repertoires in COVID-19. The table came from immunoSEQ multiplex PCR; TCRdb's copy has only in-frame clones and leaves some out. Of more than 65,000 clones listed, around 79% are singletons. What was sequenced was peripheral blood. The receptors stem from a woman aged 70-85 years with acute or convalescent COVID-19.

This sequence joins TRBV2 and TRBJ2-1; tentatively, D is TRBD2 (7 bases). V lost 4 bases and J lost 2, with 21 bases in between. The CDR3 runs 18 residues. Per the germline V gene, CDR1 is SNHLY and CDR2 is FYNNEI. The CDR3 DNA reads TGTGCCAGCAGTGGGGGGGGCGGCGGGAGAGGGACCTACAATGAGCAGTTCTTC. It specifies CASSGGGGGRGTYNEQFF.

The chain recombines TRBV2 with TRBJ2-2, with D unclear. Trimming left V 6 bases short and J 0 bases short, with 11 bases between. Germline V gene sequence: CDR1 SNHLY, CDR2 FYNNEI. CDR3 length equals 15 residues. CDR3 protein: CASREPFANTGELFF. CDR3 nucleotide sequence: TGTGCCAGCAGAGAGCCGTTCGCGAACACCGGGGAGCTGTTTTTT. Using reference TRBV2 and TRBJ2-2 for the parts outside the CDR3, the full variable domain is EPEVTQTPSHQVTQMGQEVILRCVPISNHLYFYWYRQILGQKVEFLVSFYNNEISEKSEIFDDQFSVERPDGSNFTLKIRSTKLEDSAMYFCASREPFANTGELFFGEGSRLTVL.

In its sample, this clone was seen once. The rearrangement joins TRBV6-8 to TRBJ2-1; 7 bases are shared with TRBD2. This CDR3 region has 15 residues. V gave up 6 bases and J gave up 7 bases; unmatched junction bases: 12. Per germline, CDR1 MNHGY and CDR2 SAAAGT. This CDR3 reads CASSLRELGTNEQFF. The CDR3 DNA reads TGTGCCAGCAGCCTGCGGGAGTTAGGAACAAATGAGCAGTTCTTC.

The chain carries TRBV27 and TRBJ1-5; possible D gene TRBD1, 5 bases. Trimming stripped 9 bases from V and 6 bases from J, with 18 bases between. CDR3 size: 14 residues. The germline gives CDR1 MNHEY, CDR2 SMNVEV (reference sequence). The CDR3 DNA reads TGTGCCAGTAGAGGGACCGGGAGTAGTCAGCCCCAGCATTTT. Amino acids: CASRGTGSSQPQHF.

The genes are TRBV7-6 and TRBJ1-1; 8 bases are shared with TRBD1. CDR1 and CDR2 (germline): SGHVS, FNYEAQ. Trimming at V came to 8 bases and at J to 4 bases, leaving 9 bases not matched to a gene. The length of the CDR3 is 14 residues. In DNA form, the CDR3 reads TGTGCCAGCCGCCCCAACAGGGGGTCCACTGAAGCTTTCTTT. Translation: CASRPNRGSTEAFF. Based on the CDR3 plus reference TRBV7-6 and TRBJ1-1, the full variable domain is GAGVSQSPRYKVTKRGQDVALRCDPISGHVSLYWYRQALGQGPEFLTYFNYEAQQDKSGLPNDRFSAERPEGSISTLTIQRTEQRDSAMYRCASRPNRGSTEAFFGQGTRLTVV.

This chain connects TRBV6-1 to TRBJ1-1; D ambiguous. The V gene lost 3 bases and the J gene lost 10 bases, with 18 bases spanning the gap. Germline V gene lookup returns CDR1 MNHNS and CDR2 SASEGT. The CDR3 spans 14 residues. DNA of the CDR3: TGTGCCAGCAGTGAGAGCGGGCGCGATGTGGGAGCTTTCTTT. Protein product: CASSESGRDVGAFF.

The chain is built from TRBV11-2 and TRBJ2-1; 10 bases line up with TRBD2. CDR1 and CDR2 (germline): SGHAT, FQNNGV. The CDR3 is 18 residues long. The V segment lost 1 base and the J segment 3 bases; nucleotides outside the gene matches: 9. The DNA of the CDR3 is TGTGCCAGCAGCTTAGGGAGGACTAGCGGCCCGTTCTACAATGAGCAGTTCTTC. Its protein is CASSLGRTSGPFYNEQFF.

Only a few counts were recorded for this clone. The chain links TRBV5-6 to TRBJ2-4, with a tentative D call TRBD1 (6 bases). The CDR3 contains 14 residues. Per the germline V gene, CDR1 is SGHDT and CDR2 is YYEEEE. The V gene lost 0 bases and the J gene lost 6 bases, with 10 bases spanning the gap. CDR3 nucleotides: TGTGCCAGCAGCTTGGCTGGGGGCGGAAACATTCAGTACTTC. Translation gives CASSLAGGGNIQYF.

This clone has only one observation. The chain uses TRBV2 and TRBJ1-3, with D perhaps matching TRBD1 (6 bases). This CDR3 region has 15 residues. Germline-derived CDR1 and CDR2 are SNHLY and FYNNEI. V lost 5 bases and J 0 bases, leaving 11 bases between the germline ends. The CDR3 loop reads CASSYGQNSGNTIYF. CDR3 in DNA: TGTGCCAGCAGTTACGGACAGAACTCTGGAAACACCATATATTTT.

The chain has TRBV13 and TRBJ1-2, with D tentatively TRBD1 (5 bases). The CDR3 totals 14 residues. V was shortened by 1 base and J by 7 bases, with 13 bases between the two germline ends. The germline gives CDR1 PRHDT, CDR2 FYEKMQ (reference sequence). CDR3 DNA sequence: TGTGCCAGCAGCTTAGTGGGCCAGGGTGGTGGCTACACCTTC. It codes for CASSLVGQGGGYTF. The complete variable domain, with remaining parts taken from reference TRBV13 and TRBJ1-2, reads AAGVIQSPRHLIKEKRETATLKCYPIPRHDTVYWYQQGPGQDPQFLISFYEKMQSDKGSIPDRFSAQQFSDYHSELNMSSLELGDSALYFCASSLVGQGGGYTFGSGTRLTVV.

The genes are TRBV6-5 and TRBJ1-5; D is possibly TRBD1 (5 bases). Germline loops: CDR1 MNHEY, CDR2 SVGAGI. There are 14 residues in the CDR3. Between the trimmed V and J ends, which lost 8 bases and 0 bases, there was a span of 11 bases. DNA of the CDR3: TGTGCCAGCGGGGGGGTTTATAGCAATCAGCCCCAGCATTTT. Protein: CASGGVYSNQPQHF.

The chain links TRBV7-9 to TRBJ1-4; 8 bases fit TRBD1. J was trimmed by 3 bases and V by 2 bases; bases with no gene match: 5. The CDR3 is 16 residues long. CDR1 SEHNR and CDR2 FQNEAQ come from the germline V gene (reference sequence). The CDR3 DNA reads TGTGCCAGCAGCTTATGGTCGGGACAGGCTAATGAAAAACTGTTTTTT. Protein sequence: CASSLWSGQANEKLFF.

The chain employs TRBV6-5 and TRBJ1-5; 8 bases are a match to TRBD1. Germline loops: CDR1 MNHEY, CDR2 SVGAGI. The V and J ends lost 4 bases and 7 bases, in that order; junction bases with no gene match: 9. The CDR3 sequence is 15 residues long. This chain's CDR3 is CASSSDRGGGQPQHF. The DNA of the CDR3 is TGTGCCAGCAGTTCCGACAGGGGTGGTGGCCAGCCCCAGCATTTT.

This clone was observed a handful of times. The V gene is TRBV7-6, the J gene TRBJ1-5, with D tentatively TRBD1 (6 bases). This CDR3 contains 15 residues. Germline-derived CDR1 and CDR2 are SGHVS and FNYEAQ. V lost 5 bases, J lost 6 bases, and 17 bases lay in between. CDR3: CASSVSTGNSQPQHF. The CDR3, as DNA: TGTGCCAGCAGCGTCAGTACAGGGAACAGTCAGCCCCAGCATTTT.

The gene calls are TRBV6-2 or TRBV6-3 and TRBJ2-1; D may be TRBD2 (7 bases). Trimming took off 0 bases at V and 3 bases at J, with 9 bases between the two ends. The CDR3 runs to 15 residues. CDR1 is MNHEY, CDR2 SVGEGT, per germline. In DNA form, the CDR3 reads TGTGCCAGCAGTTACTCGGGAGGGGGCTACAATGAGCAGTTCTTC. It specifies CASSYSGGGYNEQFF.

The CDR3 loop is CASSPEAGGGEQFF. CDR3 coding DNA: TGTGCCAGCAGTCCCGAGGCGGGAGGGGGTGAGCAGTTCTTC. The genes are TRBV27 and TRBJ2-1, with 9 bases matching TRBD2. The CDR3 length is 14 residues. Germline CDR1 MNHEY, CDR2 SMNVEV (reference sequence). V was clipped by 5 bases and J by 9 bases; unmatched bases: 8.

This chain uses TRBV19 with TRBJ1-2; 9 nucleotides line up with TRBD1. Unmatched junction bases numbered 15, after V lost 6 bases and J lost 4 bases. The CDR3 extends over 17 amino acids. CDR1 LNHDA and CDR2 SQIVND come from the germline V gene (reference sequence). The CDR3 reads CASSPWTGVNPSYGYTF. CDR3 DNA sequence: TGTGCCAGTAGCCCTTGGACAGGGGTGAATCCTAGCTATGGCTACACCTTC.

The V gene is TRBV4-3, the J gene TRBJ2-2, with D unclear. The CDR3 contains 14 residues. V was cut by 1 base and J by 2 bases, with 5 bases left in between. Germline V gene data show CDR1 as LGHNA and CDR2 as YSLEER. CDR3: CASSQGPNTGELFF. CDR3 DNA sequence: TGCGCCAGCAGCCAAGGGCCTAACACCGGGGAGCTGTTTTTT.